This T cell receptor beta chain comes out of a study of human T cells and chemical hapten exposure. This clonotype has a count of ten or more. This sample's time point: patch test 2, 6 weeks after DPC sensitization. The treatment was: therapeutic diphenylcyclopropenone sensitization with weekly scalp DPC. The CDR3 length is 14 residues. V dropped 4 bases and J dropped 3 bases, with 10 bases sitting between them. Germline V CDR1 and CDR2: LGHDT, YNNKEL (reference sequence). MiXCR, applied by TCRdb to the RACE reads, yields one record per CDR3 protein. Seen here are 69,000 or so distinct CDR3 sequences, 10% to 13% observed once, and the top ten hold about 6.9%.

The specimen comprised whole blood, sampled in connection with sensitization to the hapten diphenylcyclopropenone (DPC). This chain uses TRBV3-1 with TRBJ1-5; D is perhaps TRBD1 (5 bases). The clonotype was recovered from a woman between 50 and 59 years old with alopecia areata. Some clones in this sample may be carry-over from other donors' samples. Written as DNA, the CDR3 is TGTGCCAGCAGCCCCTCCAGGGCCAATCAGCCCCAGCATTTT. This sequence encodes CASSPSRANQPQHF.